This T cell receptor (beta chain) was obtained from a study of blood T cells in healthy people across ages. Study outcomes and limitations: Percentage of naive T cells showed a strong correlation with TCR beta diversity.

Every donor provided 7.5 to 10 milliliters of peripheral blood. The study isolated at least 7 million PBMCs from each sample. The germline CDR1 and CDR2 sequences are MRHNA and SNTAGT. V was clipped by 5 bases and J by 1 base; unmatched bases: 8. The CDR3 runs 16 residues. Note on this clonotype: As yet, its antigen is unknown.

PCR was performed a second time for about 7 to 11 cycles using a sample-barcoded 5' primer and a J-beta primer mix. TCRdb re-analysed the 5' RACE reads in MiXCR, keeping a single row per CDR3 protein. The data show 700,000 or so distinct CDR3 sequences, 40% to 45% seen once. Sequencing input: blood. The TCR was taken from an elderly man in good health. The chain uses TRBV6-4 and TRBJ2-5; 9 bases agree with TRBD1. CDR3 amino acids: CASSRTGQGLQETQYF. CDR3 bases: TGTGCCAGCAGTCGAACGGGACAGGGACTCCAAGAGACCCAGTACTTC.